One sample yielded the 14 T cell receptor beta chains listed below, sequenced in a study of identical twins. TCRdb recomputed calls from the 5' RACE reads with MiXCR, one row per CDR3 protein. The repertoire holds around 240,000 distinct CDR3 sequences, with roughly 10% as singletons. The material sequenced was memory T cells sorted from blood. The source is a man in his fifties or sixties in good health.

This clonotype was counted many times. The chain has TRBV7-6 and TRBJ2-3; D is ambiguous. V dropped 3 bases and J dropped 5 bases, with 6 bases sitting between them. In germline, CDR1 is SGHVS, CDR2 FNYEAQ. This CDR3 contains 12 residues. CDR3 nucleotides: TGTGCCAGCAGCTTGACCAGAGATACGCAGTATTTT. Its protein product is CASSLTRDTQYF.

This rearrangement joins TRBV25-1 to TRBJ2-1; D ambiguous. Trimming cost V 1 base and J 4 bases, with 8 bases left between them. This CDR3 contains 14 residues. Germline CDR1 is MGHDK and CDR2 is SYGVNS. The CDR3 coding sequence is TGTGCCAGCAGTGAATGGACGGCTTACAATGAGCAGTTCTTC. It translates to CASSEWTAYNEQFF.

This clonotype was picked up a small number of times. This rearrangement joins TRBV5-1 to TRBJ2-3; D might be TRBD2 (6 bases). The V and J ends lost 0 bases and 4 bases respectively, with 12 bases between them. Germline CDR1 is SGHRS and CDR2 is YFSETQ. This CDR3 has 15 residues. The CDR3 bases are TGCGCCAGCAGCTTGGCCCGGGGAGGCCCAGATACGCAGTATTTT. Encoded protein: CASSLARGGPDTQYF.

The table lists this clonotype with many counts. The chain couples TRBV6-2 or TRBV6-3 to TRBJ2-7; D remains ambiguous. The germline V gene has CDR1 MNHEY and CDR2 SVGEGT. V gave up 7 bases and J gave up 5 bases, with 15 bases separating them. CDR3 length: 13 residues. The DNA for the CDR3 is TGTGCCAGCAAGAGAAGGGATCGGGACGAGCAGTACTTC. As protein: CASKRRDRDEQYF.

This clonotype was found many times. This chain links TRBV3-1 with TRBJ1-2; possible D gene TRBD1, 5 bases. CDR1 LGHDT and CDR2 YNNKEL come from the germline V gene (reference sequence). CDR3 length: 15 amino acids. Trimming removed 1 base at V and 6 bases at J, with 15 bases between. CDR3 DNA sequence: TGTGCCAGCAGCCAAGCAGCCCCAGGGAGGGATGGCTACACCTTC. Translating gives CASSQAAPGRDGYTF. Full variable domain (rest looked up from reference TRBV3-1 and TRBJ1-2): DTAVSQTPKYLVTQMGNDKSIKCEQNLGHDTMYWYKQDSKKFLKIMFSYNNKELIINETVPNRFSPKSPDKAHLNLHINSLELGDSAVYFCASSQAAPGRDGYTFGSGTRLTVV.

This clonotype came up a few times. This chain links TRBV2 with TRBJ2-7; D not certain. The V end was cut by 7 bases, the J end by 1 base, with 5 bases between. The CDR3 runs to 11 residues. Germline CDR1 SNHLY, CDR2 FYNNEI. Written as DNA, the CDR3 is TGTGCCAGCACAAATTCCTACGAGCAGTACTTC. This sequence encodes CASTNSYEQYF.

At least ten counts were recorded for this clonotype. The V call is TRBV5-1, the J call TRBJ2-5; tentative D call: TRBD1 (5 bases). V lost 0 bases to trimming and J lost 4 bases, with 13 bases between them. The CDR3 sequence is 15 residues long. Per the germline V gene, CDR1 is SGHRS and CDR2 is YFSETQ. CDR3 protein: CASSLGPPQGETQYF. CDR3 in DNA: TGCGCCAGCAGCTTGGGGCCTCCCCAGGGAGAGACCCAGTACTTC.

Many counts were recorded for this clonotype. The chain employs TRBV7-2 and TRBJ2-6; D is ambiguous. Trimming shortened V by 0 bases and J by 2 bases, and 2 bases separated the two germline ends. Per the germline V gene, CDR1 is SGHTA and CDR2 is FQGNSA. This CDR3 comprises 14 residues. The CDR3 spells CASSLAAGANVLTF. In DNA, the CDR3 is TGTGCCAGCAGCTTAGCCGCTGGGGCCAACGTCCTGACTTTC.

The chain recombines TRBV20-1 with TRBJ2-7; 10 bases line up with TRBD1. This CDR3 comprises 15 residues. Germline CDR1 reads DFQATT; CDR2 reads SNEGSKA (reference sequence). The trim removed 2 bases at V and 5 bases at J, leaving 9 bases unmatched. The CDR3 reads CSARKSGTGDHEQYF. CDR3 DNA sequence: TGCAGTGCTAGAAAAAGTGGGACAGGGGACCACGAGCAGTACTTC.

The rearrangement joins TRBV24-1 to TRBJ2-5; D uncertain. Germline loops: CDR1 KGHDR, CDR2 SFDVKD. This CDR3 spans 15 amino acids. V gave up 3 bases and J gave up 1 base, with 11 bases separating them. CDR3 nucleotide sequence: TGTGCCACCAGTGATCCCGGACCCTCCCAAGAGACCCAGTACTTC. As protein: CATSDPGPSQETQYF.

The genes are TRBV6-1 and TRBJ2-1; 7 bases map to TRBD1. Germline CDR1 is MNHNS and CDR2 is SASEGT. CDR3 size: 15 residues. Losses at the gene ends were 6 bases for V and 3 bases for J; bases not matched to a gene: 8. CDR3: CASRGDRDHYNEQFF. Written as DNA, the CDR3 is TGTGCCAGCAGGGGCGACAGGGATCACTACAATGAGCAGTTCTTC.

This clonotype was found a few times. The J gene is TRBJ2-3, the V gene TRBV28; D perhaps matches TRBD2 (6 bases). Trimming cost V 8 bases and J 6 bases, with 9 bases left between them. CDR3 length equals 11 residues. Germline lookup yields CDR1 MDHEN and CDR2 SYDVKM. CDR3 sequence (DNA): TGTGCCAGCGGAGGGTTGGATACGCAGTATTTT. Protein product: CASGGLDTQYF.

The chain couples TRBV28 to TRBJ2-1; 8 bases align to TRBD2. The CDR3 runs 13 residues. The ends lost 4 bases at V and 13 bases at J; junction bases unmatched: 9. The germline gives CDR1 MDHEN, CDR2 SYDVKM. Here the CDR3 reads CASSSPGGPVQFF. The DNA of the CDR3 is TGTGCCAGCAGTTCTCCGGGAGGGCCGGTTCAGTTCTTC. Full variable domain (rest looked up from reference TRBV28 and TRBJ2-1): DVKVTQSSRYLVKRTGEKVFLECVQDMDHENMFWYRQDPGLGLRLIYFSYDVKMKEKGDIPEGYSVSREKKERFSLILESASTNQTSMYLCASSSPGGPVQFFGPGTRLTVL.

V usage is TRBV7-9 and J usage is TRBJ2-5, with 10 positions matching TRBD2. The CDR3 has 17 residues. The J segment lost 1 base and the V segment lost 5 bases, leaving 10 bases of the junction unmatched. Germline assignment: CDR1 SEHNR and CDR2 FQNEAQ (reference sequence). The CDR3 protein is CASSQLGSGRIQETQYF. DNA for the CDR3: TGTGCCAGCAGCCAGTTGGGTAGCGGGAGGATCCAAGAGACCCAGTACTTC.